The T cell receptor beta chain described here comes from a study of T-cell reconstitution after alpha-beta-depleted transplantation in children. The TCRbeta library was prepared with unique molecular identifiers. MiXCR, applied by TCRdb to the PCR reads, yields one record per CDR3 protein. This table has approximately 200,000 distinct CDR3 sequences, roughly 14% appearing once. Germline CDR1 MNHNS, CDR2 SASEGT. The CDR3 runs to 17 residues. Losses at the gene ends were 6 bases for V and 2 bases for J; bases not matched to a gene: 15. The chain couples TRBV6-1 to TRBJ2-7, with TRBD2 identical over 8 bases. This material consisted of PBMCs from the stem cell graft donor, taken from the stem cell graft. The receptor was derived from a human donor who donated a stem cell graft to a child with acute lymphoblastic leukemia. This chain's CDR3 is CASSPAYKLAVPYEQYF. In DNA, the CDR3 is TGTGCCAGCAGCCCTGCCTACAAACTAGCGGTACCCTACGAGCAGTACTTC.